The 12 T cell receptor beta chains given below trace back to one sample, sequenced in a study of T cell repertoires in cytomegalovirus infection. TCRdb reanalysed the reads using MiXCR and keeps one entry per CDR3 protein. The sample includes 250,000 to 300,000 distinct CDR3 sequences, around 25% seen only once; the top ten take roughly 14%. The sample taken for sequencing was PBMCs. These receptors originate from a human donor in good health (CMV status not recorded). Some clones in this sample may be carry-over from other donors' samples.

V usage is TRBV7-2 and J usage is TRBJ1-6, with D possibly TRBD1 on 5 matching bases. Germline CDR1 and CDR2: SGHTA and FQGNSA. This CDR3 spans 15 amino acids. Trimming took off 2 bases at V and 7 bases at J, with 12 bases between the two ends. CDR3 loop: CASSLQGVSNSPLHF. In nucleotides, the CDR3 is TGTGCCAGCAGCTTACAAGGGGTCTCCAATTCACCCCTCCACTTT.

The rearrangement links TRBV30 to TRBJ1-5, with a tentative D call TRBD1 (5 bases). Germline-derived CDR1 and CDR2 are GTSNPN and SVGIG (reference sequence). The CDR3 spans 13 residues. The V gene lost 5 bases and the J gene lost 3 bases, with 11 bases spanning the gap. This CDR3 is CAWSPGSNQPQHF. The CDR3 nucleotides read TGTGCCTGGTCCCCAGGGTCCAATCAGCCCCAGCATTTT.

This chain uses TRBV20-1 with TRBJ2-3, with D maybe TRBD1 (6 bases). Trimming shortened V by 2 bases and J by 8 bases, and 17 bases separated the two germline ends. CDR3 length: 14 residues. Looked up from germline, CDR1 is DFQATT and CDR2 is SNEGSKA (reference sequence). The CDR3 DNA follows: TGCAGTGCTAGATCGGGACACGGGAAGGGTACGCAGTATTTT. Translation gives CSARSGHGKGTQYF.

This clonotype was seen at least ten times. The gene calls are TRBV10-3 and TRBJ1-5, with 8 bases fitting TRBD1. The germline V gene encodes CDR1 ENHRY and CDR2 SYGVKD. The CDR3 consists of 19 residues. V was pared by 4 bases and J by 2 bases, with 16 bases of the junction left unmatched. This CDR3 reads CAISGRQGSGAAGNQPQHF. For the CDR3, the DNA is TGTGCCATCAGTGGACGACAGGGGTCGGGTGCTGCGGGCAATCAGCCCCAGCATTTT.

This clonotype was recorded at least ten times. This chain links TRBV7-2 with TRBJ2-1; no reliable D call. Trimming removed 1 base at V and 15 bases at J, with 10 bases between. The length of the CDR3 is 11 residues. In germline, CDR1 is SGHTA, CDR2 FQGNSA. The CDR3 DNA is TGTGCCAGCAGCTTAGACTTGAAGCTGTTCTTC. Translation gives CASSLDLKLFF. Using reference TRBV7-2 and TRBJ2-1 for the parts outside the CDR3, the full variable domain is GAGVSQSPSNKVTEKGKDVELRCDPISGHTALYWYRQSLGQGLEFLIYFQGNSAPDKSGLPSDRFSAERTGGSVSTLTIQRTQQEDSAVYLCASSLDLKLFFGPGTRLTVL.

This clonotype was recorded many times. CDR3 sequence reads: CASRFPGPGGEQYF. Here the CDR3 DNA reads TGTGCCAGCAGGTTCCCGGGCCCAGGAGGGGAGCAGTACTTC. This chain joins TRBV7-2 and TRBJ2-7, with a possible D match to TRBD2 (6 bases). This CDR3 spans 14 amino acids. The germline V gene encodes CDR1 SGHTA and CDR2 FQGNSA. V was clipped by 6 bases and J by 7 bases, with 19 bases between them.

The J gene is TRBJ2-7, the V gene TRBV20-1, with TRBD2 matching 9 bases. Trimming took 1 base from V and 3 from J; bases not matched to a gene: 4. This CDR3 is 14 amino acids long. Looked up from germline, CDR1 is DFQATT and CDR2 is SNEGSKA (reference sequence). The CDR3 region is CSARGASGNYEQYF. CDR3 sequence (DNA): TGCAGTGCTAGAGGGGCTAGCGGGAACTACGAGCAGTACTTC.

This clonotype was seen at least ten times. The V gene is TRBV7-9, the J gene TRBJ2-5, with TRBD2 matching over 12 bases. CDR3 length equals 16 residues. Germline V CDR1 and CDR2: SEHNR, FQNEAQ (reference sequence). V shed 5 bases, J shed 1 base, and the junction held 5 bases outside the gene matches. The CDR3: CASSPLAGGLQETQYF. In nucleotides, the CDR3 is TGTGCCAGCAGCCCACTAGCGGGGGGCCTCCAAGAGACCCAGTACTTC.

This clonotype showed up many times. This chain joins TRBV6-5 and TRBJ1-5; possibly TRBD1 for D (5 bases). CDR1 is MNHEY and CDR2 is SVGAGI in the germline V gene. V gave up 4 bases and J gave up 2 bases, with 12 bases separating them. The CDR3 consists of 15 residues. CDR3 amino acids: CASSSRQSGNQPQHF. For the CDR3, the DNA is TGTGCCAGCAGTTCCCGACAGAGCGGCAATCAGCCCCAGCATTTT.

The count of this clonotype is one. The CDR3 DNA reads as TGTGCCAGCAGCCAGGCAGGAGTGGGCTACACCTTC. This translates into CASSQAGVGYTF. The rearrangement uses TRBV28 and TRBJ1-2, with no clear D. Germline V gene sequence: CDR1 MDHEN, CDR2 SYDVKM. The CDR3 is 12 residues long. V gave up 6 bases and J gave up 8 bases, with 13 bases separating them.

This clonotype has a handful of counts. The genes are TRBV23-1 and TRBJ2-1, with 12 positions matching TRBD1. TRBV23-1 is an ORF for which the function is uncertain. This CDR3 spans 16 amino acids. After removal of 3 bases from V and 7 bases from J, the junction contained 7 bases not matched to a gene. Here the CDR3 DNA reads TGCGCCAGCAGTCACCCTCCGGGACAGGGGGCGAATGAGCAGTTCTTC. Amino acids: CASSHPPGQGANEQFF.

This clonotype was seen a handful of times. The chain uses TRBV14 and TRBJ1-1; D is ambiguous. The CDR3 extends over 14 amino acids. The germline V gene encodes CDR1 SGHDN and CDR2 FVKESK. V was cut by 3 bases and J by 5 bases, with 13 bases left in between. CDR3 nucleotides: TGTGCCAGCAGCCATTCTATTAAAGGGACTGAAGCTTTCTTT. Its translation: CASSHSIKGTEAFF. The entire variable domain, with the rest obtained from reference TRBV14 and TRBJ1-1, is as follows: EAGVTQFPSHSVIEKGQTVTLRCDPISGHDNLYWYRRVMGKEIKFLLHFVKESKQDESGMPNNRFLAERTGGTYSTLKVQPAELEDSGVYFCASSHSIKGTEAFFGQGTRLTVV.